This T cell receptor beta chain was captured by sequencing in a study of CD8 T cells in Susac syndrome. With regard to this clonotype: Its specificity is unknown.

General study results and limits: That the number of individuals in its TCR sequencing and HLA analysis was relatively small was acknowledged by the study.

Per germline, CDR1 MNHNS and CDR2 SASEGT. The CDR3 consists of 14 residues. Unmatched junction bases numbered 6, after V lost 6 bases and J lost 4 bases. With random hexamers, reverse transcription was performed on about 0.5 to 1 ug of RNA. TCRdb reanalysed the immunoSEQ multiplex PCR reads using MiXCR and keeps one entry per CDR3 protein. The table lists some 190,000 distinct CDR3 sequences, roughly 92% of them singletons. This receptor was taken from a human donor in good health. The specimen sequenced was CD4+ T cells from PBMCs. The chain combines TRBV6-1 with TRBJ1-3, with 7 bases matching TRBD1. The CDR3 nucleotides are TGTGCCAGCAGACCCACAGGGGACGGAAACACCATATATTTT. Residues: CASRPTGDGNTIYF.